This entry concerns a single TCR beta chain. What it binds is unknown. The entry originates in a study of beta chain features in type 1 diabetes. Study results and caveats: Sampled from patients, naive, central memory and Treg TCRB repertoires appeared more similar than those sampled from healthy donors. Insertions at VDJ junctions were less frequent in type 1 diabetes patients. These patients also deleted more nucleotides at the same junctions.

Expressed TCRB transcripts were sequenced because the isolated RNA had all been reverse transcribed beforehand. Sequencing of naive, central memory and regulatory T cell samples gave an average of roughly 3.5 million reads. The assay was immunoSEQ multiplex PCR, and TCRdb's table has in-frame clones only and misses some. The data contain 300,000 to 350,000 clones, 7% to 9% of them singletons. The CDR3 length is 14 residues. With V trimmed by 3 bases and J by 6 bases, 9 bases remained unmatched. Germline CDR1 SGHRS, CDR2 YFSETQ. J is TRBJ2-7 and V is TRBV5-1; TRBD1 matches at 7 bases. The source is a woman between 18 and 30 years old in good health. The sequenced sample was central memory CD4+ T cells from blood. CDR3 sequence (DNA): TGCGCCAGCAGCTCGGGGACAGTCGCCAGCGAGCAGTACTTC. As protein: CASSSGTVASEQYF.